This paragraph reports one TCR beta chain. The entry originates in a study of human T cells and chemical hapten exposure. Time point reported: patch test 2, 6 weeks after DPC sensitization. Treatment in this sample: therapeutic diphenylcyclopropenone sensitization with weekly scalp DPC. Sample donors consisted of patients with alopecia, aged 18 to 70 years, who were suitable for DPC. The CDR3 spans 16 residues. Germline trimming cut 1 base from V and 1 base from J; bases unmatched to any gene: 5. From germline, CDR1 is MGHRA and CDR2 YSYEKL. TCRdb itself ran the RACE reads through MiXCR, one entry per CDR3 protein. The sample has roughly 380,000 distinct CDR3 sequences, over 6% seen once.

The sequences come from whole blood, collected in connection with sensitization to the hapten diphenylcyclopropenone (DPC). This chain links TRBV4-1 with TRBJ2-5, with TRBD2 matching over 8 bases. The source is a woman aged 18-30 years with alopecia areata. Some clones in this sample may be carry-over from other donors' samples. The CDR3 loop is CASSQAPAGAQETQYF. The CDR3 bases are TGCGCCAGCAGCCAAGCCCCAGCGGGGGCCCAAGAGACCCAGTACTTC.